Listed below are T cell receptor beta chains from one sample, sequenced in a study of chemoradiotherapy in HPV16-positive cancers. The repertoire was sequenced with immunoSEQ multiplex PCR; TCRdb's copy has only in-frame clones and lacks some. Of 15,000 or so clones in the sample, about 73% are singletons; the top ten hold under 8.5%. The sample was tumor tissue, taken from a patient who underwent chemoradiotherapy. These receptors were obtained from a human donor with HPV-associated anogenital cancer. The CDR3 runs from the conserved cysteine through the conserved F or W. The D gene is left open where the match is weak. Clone size appears in some rows only: once, few, many, or a class for an expanded clone.

CASSPEGAVADTQYF	TGTGCCAGCAGCCCCGAGGGGGCAGTGGCAGATACGCAGTATTTT	TRBD1	TRBJ2-3	.	TRBV7-9
CASSVTQGWHGYTF	TGTGCCAGCAGTGTAACACAGGGATGGCATGGCTACACCTTC	.	TRBJ1-2	medium-sized	TRBV28
CASSFGGVGHTGELFF	TGTGCCAGCAGCTTTGGGGGGGTCGGGCACACCGGGGAGCTGTTTTTT	TRBD2	TRBJ2-2	once	TRBV5-6
CASKENRGLGTEAFF	TGTGCCAGCAAAGAAAATCGAGGACTTGGCACTGAAGCTTTCTTT	.	TRBJ1-1	few	TRBV6-4
CASMEREADTQYF	TGCGCCAGCATGGAGCGGGAGGCAGATACGCAGTATTTT	TRBD2	TRBJ2-3	.	TRBV5-1
CASSRDNTGELFF	TGTGCCAGCAGCAGAGACAACACCGGGGAGCTGTTTTTT	.	TRBJ2-2	few	TRBV7-3
CASSSRGLLTSYNEQFF	TGTGCCAGCAGTTCCCGAGGCCTCCTTACCTCCTACAATGAGCAGTTCTTC	.	TRBJ2-1	.	TRBV27
CASSWTSGGVADTQYF	TGCGCCAGCAGCTGGACTAGCGGGGGGGTAGCAGATACGCAGTATTTT	TRBD2	TRBJ2-3	.	TRBV5-1
CARSFDRDRGTPLHF	TGTGCCAGAAGCTTCGACCGGGACAGGGGTACACCCCTCCACTTT	TRBD1	TRBJ1-6	.	TRBV5-3
CASSFTQGGRTEAFF	TGTGCCAGCAGCTTCACACAGGGCGGTAGAACTGAAGCTTTCTTT	.	TRBJ1-1	few	TRBV11-2
CASSYGQGWQYF	TGTGCCAGCAGTTACGGACAGGGGTGGCAGTACTTC	TRBD1	TRBJ2-7	.	TRBV6-6
CASSPGTGSGSGGYTF	TGTGCCAGCAGCCCCGGGACAGGGAGTGGGTCGGGAGGCTACACCTTC	TRBD1	TRBJ1-2	.	TRBV11-2
CASSVGGGASGNTIYF	TGTGCCAGCAGCGTTGGAGGGGGGGCATCTGGAAACACCATATATTTT	.	TRBJ1-3	.	TRBV9
CAISERRGTSGILVTGELFF	TGTGCCATCAGTGAGCGGAGGGGGACTAGCGGGATTCTCGTGACCGGGGAGCTGTTTTTT	TRBD2	TRBJ2-2	.	TRBV10-3
CASSRRGTGPAFF	TGTGCCAGCAGCCGTAGGGGGACAGGCCCAGCTTTCTTT	TRBD1	TRBJ1-1	.	TRBV7-9
CASRLGGTGGSYEQYF	TGTGCCAGCAGACTGGGGGGGACAGGGGGCTCCTACGAGCAGTACTTC	TRBD1	TRBJ2-7	.	TRBV2
CAWSVQLAGTKTQYF	TGTGCCTGGAGTGTCCAGCTAGCGGGGACGAAGACCCAGTACTTC	TRBD2	TRBJ2-5	few	TRBV30
CASSRDINYGYTF	TGCGCCAGCAGCCGGGACATTAACTATGGCTACACCTTC	.	TRBJ1-2	.	TRBV5-1
CSVDMAAQNIQYF	TGCAGCGTTGATATGGCAGCGCAAAACATTCAGTACTTC	.	TRBJ2-4	.	TRBV29-1
CASSESGTSEETQYF	TGCGCCAGCAGTGAGTCTGGGACTAGCGAAGAGACCCAGTACTTC	TRBD2	TRBJ2-5	.	TRBV10-1
CSVSGRESSYNEQFF	TGCAGCGTTTCAGGGCGGGAGAGCTCCTACAATGAGCAGTTCTTC	TRBD2	TRBJ2-1	.	TRBV29-1
CASTPSETGELFF	TGTGCCAGCACCCCTAGCGAAACCGGGGAGCTGTTTTTT	.	TRBJ2-2	few	TRBV6-5
CASGADKGTGNTEAFF	TGTGCTAGTGGTGCGGACAAAGGGACTGGGAACACTGAAGCTTTCTTT	.	TRBJ1-1	.	TRBV12-5
CASGSSGGSSYEQYF	TGTGCCAGCGGGAGTAGCGGGGGGAGCTCCTACGAGCAGTACTTC	TRBD2	TRBJ2-7	.	TRBV28
CASSIAGTQETQYF	TGTGCCAGCAGCATAGCGGGAACGCAAGAGACCCAGTACTTC	TRBD2	TRBJ2-5	.	TRBV9
CASSFLVDGGELFF	TGTGCCAGCAGCTTTTTGGTTGATGGCGGGGAGCTGTTTTTT	.	TRBJ2-2	.	TRBV11-2